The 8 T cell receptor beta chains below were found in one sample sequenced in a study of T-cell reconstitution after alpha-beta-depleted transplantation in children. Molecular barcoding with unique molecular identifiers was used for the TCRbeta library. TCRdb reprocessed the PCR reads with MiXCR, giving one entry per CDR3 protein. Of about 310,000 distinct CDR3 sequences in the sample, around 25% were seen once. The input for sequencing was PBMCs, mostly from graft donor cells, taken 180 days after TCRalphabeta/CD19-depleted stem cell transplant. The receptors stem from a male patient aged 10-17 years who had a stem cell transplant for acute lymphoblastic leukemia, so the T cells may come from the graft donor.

CDR3 nucleotides: TGCGCCAGCAGCTTGACCAGGGGGAACTATGGCTACACCTTC. Amino acids: CASSLTRGNYGYTF. The gene calls are TRBV5-1 and TRBJ1-2; 7 bases are shared with TRBD1. This CDR3 is built from 14 residues. V lost 1 base and J lost 2; bases outside the gene matches: 2. Germline V gene lookup returns CDR1 SGHRS and CDR2 YFSETQ.

This CDR3 reads CASSRAPGVMNTEAFF. The DNA for the CDR3 is TGTGCCAGCAGCCGCGCGCCAGGGGTCATGAACACTGAAGCTTTCTTT. The J gene is TRBJ1-1, the V gene TRBV12-3 or TRBV12-4; a weak D match, TRBD1 (6 bases). The CDR3 totals 16 residues. The V end lost 6 bases, the J end lost 0 bases, and 17 bases lay between the germline ends.

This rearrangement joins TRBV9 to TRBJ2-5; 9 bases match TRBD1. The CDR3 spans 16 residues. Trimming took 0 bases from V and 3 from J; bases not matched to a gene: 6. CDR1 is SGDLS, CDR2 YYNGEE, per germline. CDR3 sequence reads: CASSVAQTGGEETQYF. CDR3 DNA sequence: TGTGCCAGCAGCGTAGCCCAAACAGGGGGCGAAGAGACCCAGTACTTC.

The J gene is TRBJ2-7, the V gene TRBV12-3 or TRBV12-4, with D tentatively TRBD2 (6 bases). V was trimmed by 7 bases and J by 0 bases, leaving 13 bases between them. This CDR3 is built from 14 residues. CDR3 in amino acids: CASTGWEASYEQYF. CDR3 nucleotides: TGTGCCAGCACTGGGTGGGAGGCCTCCTACGAGCAGTACTTC.

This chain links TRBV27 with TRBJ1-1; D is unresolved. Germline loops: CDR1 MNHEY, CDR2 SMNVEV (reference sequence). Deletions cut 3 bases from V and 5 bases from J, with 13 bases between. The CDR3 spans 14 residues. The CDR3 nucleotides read TGTGCCAGCAGTTTGGTAGGGCTGGGGACTGAAGCTTTCTTT. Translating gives CASSLVGLGTEAFF.

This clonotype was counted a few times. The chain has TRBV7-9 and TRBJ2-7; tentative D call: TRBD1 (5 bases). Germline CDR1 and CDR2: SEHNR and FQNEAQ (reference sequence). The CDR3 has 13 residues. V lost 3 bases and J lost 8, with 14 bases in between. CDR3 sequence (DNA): TGTGCCAGCAGCTTGGTACAGGTGAATAAGCAGTACTTC. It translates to CASSLVQVNKQYF.

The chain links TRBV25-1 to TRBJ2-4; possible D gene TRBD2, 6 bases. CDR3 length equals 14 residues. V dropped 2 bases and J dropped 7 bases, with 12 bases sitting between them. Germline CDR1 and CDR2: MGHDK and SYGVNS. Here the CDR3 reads CASSEGGFPNIQYF. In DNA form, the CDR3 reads TGTGCCAGCAGTGAAGGGGGGTTCCCTAACATTCAGTACTTC.

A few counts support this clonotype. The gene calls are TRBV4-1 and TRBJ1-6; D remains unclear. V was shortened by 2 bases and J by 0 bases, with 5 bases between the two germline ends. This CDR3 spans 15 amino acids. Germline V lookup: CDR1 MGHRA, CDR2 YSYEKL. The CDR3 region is CASSQSSSYNSPLHF. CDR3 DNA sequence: TGCGCCAGCAGCCAATCGAGCTCCTATAATTCACCCCTCCACTTT.